This is a list of T cell receptor beta chains from one sample in a study of early T cells in non-severe SARS-CoV-2 infection. TCRdb fed the 5' RACE reads into MiXCR, producing one record per CDR3 protein. Altogether about 33,000 distinct CDR3 sequences are present, around 5% being singletons, with the ten largest covering approximately 14%. The sample comprised whole blood. These TCRs come from an adult who was a healthcare worker with PCR-confirmed SARS-CoV-2 infection or an uninfected control (not recorded which). The CDR3 runs from the conserved cysteine through the conserved F or W. D genes are given only for firm matches.

v_gene: TRBV12-3/TRBV12-4
d_gene: -
j_gene: TRBJ2-5
CDR3aa: CASAGPSRETQYF

v_gene: TRBV24-1
d_gene: -
j_gene: TRBJ1-1
CDR3aa: CATSDTRGRAFF

v_gene: TRBV7-2
d_gene: TRBD2
j_gene: TRBJ2-1
CDR3aa: CASSRQAGGFYNEQFF

v_gene: TRBV6-6
d_gene: -
j_gene: TRBJ2-7
CDR3aa: CASSFEKTHEQYF

v_gene: TRBV6-1
d_gene: TRBD1
j_gene: TRBJ1-4
CDR3aa: CASRPDRAVGEKLFF

v_gene: TRBV12-3/TRBV12-4
d_gene: -
j_gene: TRBJ1-5
CDR3aa: CASRLGGSNQPQHF

v_gene: TRBV3-2
d_gene: -
j_gene: TRBJ2-2
CDR3aa: CASSQAQGTGELFF

v_gene: TRBV29-1
d_gene: -
j_gene: TRBJ1-1
CDR3aa: CSAKTGGEQNTEAFF

v_gene: TRBV6-1
d_gene: TRBD1
j_gene: TRBJ2-4
CDR3aa: CASRPTDRLGWDLAKNIQYF

v_gene: TRBV15
d_gene: -
j_gene: TRBJ1-4
CDR3aa: CATSRGGDEKLFF

v_gene: TRBV2
d_gene: -
j_gene: TRBJ2-7
CDR3aa: CASSGLQRAYEQYF

v_gene: TRBV10-3
d_gene: -
j_gene: TRBJ2-7
CDR3aa: CAISWAVSDEQYF

v_gene: TRBV29-1
d_gene: -
j_gene: TRBJ2-2
CDR3aa: CSVGGVTGELFF

v_gene: TRBV5-1
d_gene: -
j_gene: TRBJ2-5
CDR3aa: CASSPEGGGRETQYF

v_gene: TRBV7-2
d_gene: -
j_gene: TRBJ2-1
CDR3aa: CASSLRHEQFF

v_gene: TRBV2
d_gene: -
j_gene: TRBJ2-3
CDR3aa: CASSDRGRGSVDTQYF

v_gene: TRBV4-3
d_gene: -
j_gene: TRBJ1-1
CDR3aa: CASSQDVVNTEAFF

v_gene: TRBV6-1
d_gene: -
j_gene: TRBJ1-1
CDR3aa: CASSEGWNTEAFF

v_gene: TRBV20-1
d_gene: TRBD2
j_gene: TRBJ2-5
CDR3aa: CSALLSKGGETQYF

v_gene: TRBV4-1
d_gene: -
j_gene: TRBJ1-1
CDR3aa: CASSQDGQIFTEAFF

v_gene: TRBV11-2
d_gene: TRBD1
j_gene: TRBJ2-1
CDR3aa: CACSSNTPRQGGNEQFF

v_gene: TRBV2
d_gene: -
j_gene: TRBJ2-3
CDR3aa: CASSEARTQSTDTQYF

v_gene: TRBV4-3
d_gene: -
j_gene: TRBJ1-1
CDR3aa: CASSQDWNTEAFF

v_gene: TRBV9
d_gene: TRBD1
j_gene: TRBJ1-3
CDR3aa: CASSPTGGRGNTIYF

v_gene: TRBV5-1
d_gene: -
j_gene: TRBJ1-3
CDR3aa: CASRGGASGNTIYF

v_gene: TRBV6-4
d_gene: -
j_gene: TRBJ1-4
CDR3aa: CASSETPNEKLFF

v_gene: TRBV5-1
d_gene: -
j_gene: TRBJ2-1
CDR3aa: CASSWTGDSKYNEQFF

v_gene: TRBV7-2
d_gene: -
j_gene: TRBJ2-1
CDR3aa: CASSSLQNQNEQFF

v_gene: TRBV25-1
d_gene: TRBD2
j_gene: TRBJ2-4
CDR3aa: CASRTSGGEKNIQYF

v_gene: TRBV29-1
d_gene: TRBD2
j_gene: TRBJ2-7
CDR3aa: CSVGGADFSYEQYF

v_gene: TRBV7-6
d_gene: TRBD1
j_gene: TRBJ2-7
CDR3aa: CASSYQGAGEQYF

v_gene: TRBV12-3/TRBV12-4
d_gene: TRBD2
j_gene: TRBJ2-7
CDR3aa: CASNFGRSSYEQYF

v_gene: TRBV10-3
d_gene: TRBD2
j_gene: TRBJ2-1
CDR3aa: CAISESGGTEQFF

v_gene: TRBV7-9
d_gene: -
j_gene: TRBJ1-2
CDR3aa: CASSLEARGHGYTF

v_gene: TRBV6-1
d_gene: -
j_gene: TRBJ1-1
CDR3aa: CASSEERNTEAFF

v_gene: TRBV29-1
d_gene: TRBD1
j_gene: TRBJ2-1
CDR3aa: CSVDTSTDRGAYNEQFF

v_gene: TRBV28
d_gene: -
j_gene: TRBJ1-1
CDR3aa: CASSKNSMNTEAFF

v_gene: TRBV3-1
d_gene: -
j_gene: TRBJ1-4
CDR3aa: CASSQNAGQGEKLFF

v_gene: TRBV5-4
d_gene: -
j_gene: TRBJ2-1
CDR3aa: CASGETRYNEQFF

v_gene: TRBV7-2
d_gene: -
j_gene: TRBJ2-2
CDR3aa: CASSLEVYSVETGELFF

v_gene: TRBV5-5
d_gene: -
j_gene: TRBJ2-7
CDR3aa: CASTARGADSYEQYF

v_gene: TRBV7-6
d_gene: -
j_gene: TRBJ2-1
CDR3aa: CASSPTGSYNEQFF

v_gene: TRBV29-1
d_gene: -
j_gene: TRBJ2-6
CDR3aa: CSVGGLSSGANVLTF

v_gene: TRBV6-2/TRBV6-3
d_gene: -
j_gene: TRBJ2-1
CDR3aa: CASTHGDFNNEQFF

v_gene: TRBV4-3
d_gene: -
j_gene: TRBJ1-2
CDR3aa: CASSQVGVDYGYTF

v_gene: TRBV3-1
d_gene: -
j_gene: TRBJ1-2
CDR3aa: CASSQGSTANYGYTF

v_gene: TRBV11-2
d_gene: -
j_gene: TRBJ2-2
CDR3aa: CASSFSSTGELFF

v_gene: TRBV7-9
d_gene: TRBD1
j_gene: TRBJ1-2
CDR3aa: CASSLRDRENGYTF

v_gene: TRBV11-2
d_gene: -
j_gene: TRBJ2-2
CDR3aa: CASSLSFADTGELFF

v_gene: TRBV18
d_gene: -
j_gene: TRBJ2-7
CDR3aa: CASSPVGREQYF

v_gene: TRBV2
d_gene: -
j_gene: TRBJ1-2
CDR3aa: CASSERDPGIYGYTF

v_gene: TRBV19
d_gene: -
j_gene: TRBJ2-2
CDR3aa: CASSPQVNTGELFF

v_gene: TRBV18
d_gene: -
j_gene: TRBJ2-5
CDR3aa: CASSPQTQGTQYF

v_gene: TRBV29-1
d_gene: -
j_gene: TRBJ1-1
CDR3aa: CSGGGNTEAFF